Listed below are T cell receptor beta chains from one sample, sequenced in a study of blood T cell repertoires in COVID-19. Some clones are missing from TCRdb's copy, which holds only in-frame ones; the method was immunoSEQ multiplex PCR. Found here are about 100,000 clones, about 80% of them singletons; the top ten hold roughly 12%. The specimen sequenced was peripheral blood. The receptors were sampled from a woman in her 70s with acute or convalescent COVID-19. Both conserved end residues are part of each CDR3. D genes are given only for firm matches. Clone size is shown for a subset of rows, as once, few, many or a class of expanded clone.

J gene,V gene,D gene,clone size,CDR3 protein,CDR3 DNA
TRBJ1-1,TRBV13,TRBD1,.,CASSLGTGATEAFF,TGTGCCAGCAGCTTAGGGACAGGGGCCACTGAAGCTTTCTTT
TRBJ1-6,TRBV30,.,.,CAWSVLGGAVGNSPLHF,TGTGCCTGGAGTGTACTTGGAGGGGCCGTGGGGAATTCACCCCTCCACTTT
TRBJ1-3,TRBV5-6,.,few,CASSLPGGGNTIYF,TGTGCCAGCAGCTTGCCGGGTGGAGGAAACACCATATATTTT
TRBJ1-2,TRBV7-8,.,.,CASSHTTGIGYGYTF,TGTGCCAGCAGTCACACTACAGGGATCGGCTATGGCTACACCTTC
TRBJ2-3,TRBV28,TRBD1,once,CASSLWGQGARAGGTDTQYF,TGTGCCAGCAGTTTATGGGGACAGGGGGCGCGAGCAGGCGGTACAGATACGCAGTATTTT
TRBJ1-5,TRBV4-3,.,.,CASSQEVAGTKPQHF,TGCGCCAGCAGCCAAGAGGTGGCAGGGACTAAGCCCCAGCATTTT
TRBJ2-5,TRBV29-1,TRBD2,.,CSVELAGGKETQYF,TGCAGCGTTGAACTCGCGGGGGGAAAAGAGACCCAGTACTTC
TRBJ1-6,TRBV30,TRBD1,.,CAWSRDPQGAYNSPLHF,TGTGCCTGGAGTAGGGACCCCCAGGGGGCCTATAATTCACCCCTCCACTTT
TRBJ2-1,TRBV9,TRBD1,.,CASSPSGTGPYNEQFF,TGTGCCAGCAGCCCTTCCGGGACAGGGCCCTACAATGAGCAGTTCTTC
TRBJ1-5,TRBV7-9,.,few,CASSLKTLAQPQHF,TGTGCCAGCAGCTTGAAGACTTTGGCTCAGCCCCAGCATTTT
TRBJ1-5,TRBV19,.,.,CASSIAGDNQPQHF,TGTGCCAGTAGTATCGCAGGGGACAATCAGCCCCAGCATTTT
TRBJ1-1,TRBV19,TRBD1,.,CASSSRRTGERTEAFF,TGTGCCAGTAGTTCCAGGCGGACAGGGGAGAGGACTGAAGCTTTCTTT
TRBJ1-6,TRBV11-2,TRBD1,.,CASSPTGISPLHF,TGTGCCAGCAGCCCGACAGGGATCTCACCCCTCCACTTT
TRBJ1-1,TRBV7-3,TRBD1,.,CASSLSTGDTEAFF,TGTGCCAGCAGCTTAAGCACAGGGGACACTGAAGCTTTCTTT
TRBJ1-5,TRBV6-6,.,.,CASSDKALSRGGYSNQPQHF,TGTGCCAGCAGCGACAAAGCACTGTCCAGGGGCGGGTATAGCAATCAGCCCCAGCATTTT
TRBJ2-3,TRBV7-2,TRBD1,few,CASSPTGVVRDTQYF,TGTGCCAGCAGCCCTACAGGGGTGGTGAGAGATACGCAGTATTTT
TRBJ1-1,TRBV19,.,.,CASEGQGHTEAFF,TGTGCCAGTGAGGGGCAGGGGCACACTGAAGCTTTCTTT
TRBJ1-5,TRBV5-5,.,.,CASSFEGIATYQPQHF,TGTGCCAGCAGCTTCGAGGGAATTGCCACATATCAGCCCCAGCATTTT
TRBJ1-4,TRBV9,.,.,CASSVEVGRGEKLFF,TGTGCCAGCAGCGTCGAAGTGGGGCGGGGAGAAAAACTGTTTTTT
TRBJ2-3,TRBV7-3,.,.,CASSLAGLSTDTQYF,TGTGCCAGCAGCTTAGCGGGGCTGAGCACAGATACGCAGTATTTT
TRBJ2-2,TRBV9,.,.,CASSVSSTGELFF,TGTGCCAGCAGCGTGTCGAGCACCGGGGAGCTGTTTTTT
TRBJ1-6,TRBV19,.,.,CASSIAQDDYNSPLHF,TGTGCCAGTAGTATAGCTCAGGATGATTATAATTCACCCCTCCACTTT
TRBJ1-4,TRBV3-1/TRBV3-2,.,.,CASSQRTTNEKLFF,TGTGCCAGCAGCCAACGTACAACTAATGAAAAACTGTTTTTT
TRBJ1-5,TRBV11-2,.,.,CASSLDNGEAQHF,TGTGCCAGCAGCTTAGATAACGGGGAGGCCCAGCATTTT
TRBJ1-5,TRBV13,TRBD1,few,CASSIRDSLGGQPQHF,TGTGCCAGCAGCATCCGGGACAGCCTCGGGGGTCAGCCCCAGCATTTT
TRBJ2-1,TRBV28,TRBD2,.,CASSLGGGTYNEQFF,TGTGCCAGCAGTTTAGGGGGGGGGACCTACAATGAGCAGTTCTTC
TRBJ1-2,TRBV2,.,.,CASIRRDTPNYGYTF,TGTGCCAGCATCCGACGGGACACCCCTAACTATGGCTACACCTTC
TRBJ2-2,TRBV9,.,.,CASSARGRLDTGELFF,TGTGCCAGCAGCGCGCGGGGGCGCTTGGACACCGGGGAGCTGTTTTTT
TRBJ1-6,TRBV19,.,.,CASSIGGNSPLHF,TGTGCCAGTAGTATCGGGGGTAATTCACCCCTCCACTTT
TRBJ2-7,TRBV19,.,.,CASARRQAGYEQYF,TGTGCCAGTGCCAGACGACAGGCCGGCTACGAGCAGTACTTC
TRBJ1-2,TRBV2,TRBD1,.,CASTGTGGDYGYTF,TGTGCCAGCACCGGAACAGGGGGCGACTATGGCTACACCTTC
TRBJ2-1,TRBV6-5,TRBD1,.,CASSEWGQGYNEQFF,TGTGCCAGCAGCGAGTGGGGACAGGGATACAATGAGCAGTTCTTC
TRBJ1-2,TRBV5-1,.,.,CASSLGLDSTWGYTF,TGCGCCAGCAGCTTGGGACTTGACTCTACATGGGGCTACACCTTC
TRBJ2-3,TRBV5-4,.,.,CASSLDQGSPTDTQYF,TGTGCCAGCAGCTTGGACCAGGGGAGTCCCACAGATACGCAGTATTTT
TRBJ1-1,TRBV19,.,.,CASSRLLMNTEAFF,TGTGCCAGTAGTAGGCTCCTTATGAACACTGAAGCTTTCTTT
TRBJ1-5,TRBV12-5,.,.,CASGWDSGTQHF,TGTGCTAGTGGTTGGGACTCCGGGACCCAGCATTTT
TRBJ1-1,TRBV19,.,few,CASRGPRETEAFF,TGTGCCAGTAGAGGACCCAGGGAAACTGAAGCTTTCTTT
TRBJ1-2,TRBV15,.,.,CATSRDGTTGYTF,TGTGCCACCAGCAGAGATGGGACAACCGGCTACACCTTC
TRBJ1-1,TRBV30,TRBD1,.,CAWSVQGGGTEAFF,TGTGCCTGGAGTGTACAGGGGGGGGGCACTGAAGCTTTCTTT
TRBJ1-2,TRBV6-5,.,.,CASSYSTRGEVAF,TGTGCCAGCAGTTACTCGACCCGGGGGGAGGTTGCCTTC
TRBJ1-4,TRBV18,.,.,CASSPGVNEKLFF,TGTGCCAGCTCACCGGGCGTAAATGAAAAACTGTTTTTT
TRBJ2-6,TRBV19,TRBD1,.,CASSGQGWFFLSGANVLTF,TGTGCCAGTAGTGGACAGGGGTGGTTCTTTCTCTCTGGGGCCAACGTCCTGACTTTC
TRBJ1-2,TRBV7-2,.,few,CASSFSNRGYGYTF,TGTGCCAGCAGCTTTTCTAATCGGGGGTATGGCTACACCTTC
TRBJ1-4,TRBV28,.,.,CASSPTPGTNEKLFF,TGTGCCAGCAGTCCCACCCCGGGGACTAATGAAAAACTGTTTTTT
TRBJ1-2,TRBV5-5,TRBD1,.,CASSLAGQGIYGYTF,TGTGCCAGCAGCTTGGCGGGACAGGGAATTTATGGCTACACCTTC
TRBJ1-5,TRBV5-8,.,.,CASSLEGGRNQPQHF,TGTGCCAGCAGCTTGGAGGGTGGGAGAAATCAGCCCCAGCATTTT